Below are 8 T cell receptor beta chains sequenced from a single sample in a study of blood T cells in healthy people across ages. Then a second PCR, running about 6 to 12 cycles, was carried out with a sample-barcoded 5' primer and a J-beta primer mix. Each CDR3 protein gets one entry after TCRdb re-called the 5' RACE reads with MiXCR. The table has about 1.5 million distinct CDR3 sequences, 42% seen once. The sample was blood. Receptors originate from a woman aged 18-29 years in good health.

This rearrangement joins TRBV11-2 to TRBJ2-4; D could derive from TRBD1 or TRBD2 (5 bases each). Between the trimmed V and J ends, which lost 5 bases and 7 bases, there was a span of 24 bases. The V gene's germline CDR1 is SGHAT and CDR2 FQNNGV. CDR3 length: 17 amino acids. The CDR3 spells CASSTTRGAAAVNIQYF. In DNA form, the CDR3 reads TGTGCCAGCAGCACAACGAGGGGAGCGGCTGCCGTCAACATTCAGTACTTC.

The CDR3 region has the DNA TGTGCCAGCAGCCAAGGACTAGCGGGGGCCTCCACCGGGGAGCTGTTTTTT. This encodes CASSQGLAGASTGELFF. The chain recombines TRBV3-1 with TRBJ2-2; TRBD2 matches at 12 bases. The CDR3 is 17 residues long. CDR1 is LGHDT and CDR2 is YNNKEL in the germline V gene (reference sequence). J lost 4 bases, V lost 1 base, and 4 bases had no gene match.

The CDR3 bases are TGTGCCAGCAGCCCCCGGACTAGCGGGAGTCACCAAGAGACCCAGTACTTC. This encodes CASSPRTSGSHQETQYF. The chain is built from TRBV7-9 and TRBJ2-4; TRBD2 aligns across 13 bases. The J call may be mistaken, given a closer DNA end match to TRBJ2-5. Germline V gives CDR1 SEHNR, CDR2 FQNEAQ (reference sequence). The CDR3 runs to 17 residues.

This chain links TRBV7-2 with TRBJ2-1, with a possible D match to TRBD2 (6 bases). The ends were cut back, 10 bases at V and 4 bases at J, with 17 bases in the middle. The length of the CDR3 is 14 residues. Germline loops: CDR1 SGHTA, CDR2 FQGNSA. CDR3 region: CATGVGPQYNEQFF. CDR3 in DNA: TGTGCCACGGGGGTGGGGCCCCAGTACAATGAGCAGTTCTTC.

The CDR3 DNA follows: TGTGCCAGCAGTGGGGGACAGTTCAATCAGCCCCAGCATTTT. This translates into CASSGGQFNQPQHF. V usage is TRBV2 and J usage is TRBJ1-5, with TRBD1 matching over 7 bases. CDR3 length equals 14 residues. After removal of 4 bases from V and 3 bases from J, the junction contained 3 bases not matched to a gene. Germline CDR1 and CDR2: SNHLY and FYNNEI.

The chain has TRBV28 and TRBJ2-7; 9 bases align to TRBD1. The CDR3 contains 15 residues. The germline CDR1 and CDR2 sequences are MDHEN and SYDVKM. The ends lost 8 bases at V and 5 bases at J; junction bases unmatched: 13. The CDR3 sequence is CASSPSRDRDHEQYF. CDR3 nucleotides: TGTGCCAGCTCTCCTTCCCGGGACAGGGACCACGAGCAGTACTTC.

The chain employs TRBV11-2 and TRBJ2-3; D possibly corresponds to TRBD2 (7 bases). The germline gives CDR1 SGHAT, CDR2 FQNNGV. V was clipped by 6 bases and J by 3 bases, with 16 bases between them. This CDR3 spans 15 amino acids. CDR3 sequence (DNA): TGTGCCAGCAGACCGACCCGGGGGGCTACAGATACGCAGTATTTT. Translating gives CASRPTRGATDTQYF.

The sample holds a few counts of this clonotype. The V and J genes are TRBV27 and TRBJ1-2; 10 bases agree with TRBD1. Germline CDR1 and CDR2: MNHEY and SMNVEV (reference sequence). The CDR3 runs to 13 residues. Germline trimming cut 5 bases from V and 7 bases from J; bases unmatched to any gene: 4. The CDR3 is CASSPTGGRGYTF. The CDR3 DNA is TGTGCCAGCAGTCCGACAGGGGGCCGTGGCTACACCTTC.